This entry describes one T cell receptor (beta chain). The data stem from a study of blood T cell repertoires in COVID-19. Study overall: T cells, B-cell-depleted T cells, or PBMCs provided the cDNA or gDNA that served as material.

The data were produced by immunoSEQ multiplex PCR, yet TCRdb's version contains in-frame clones alone and is incomplete. There are roughly 300,000 clones in the sample; roughly nine tenths occur only once, and about 18% lies in the top ten. Per the germline V gene, CDR1 is SGHTA and CDR2 is FQGNSA. V was shortened by 1 base and J by 4 bases, with 8 bases between the two germline ends. There are 14 residues in the CDR3. Participants spanned ages about 18 to 90 years and resided in about 25 US areas. Donors of Cohort 3 who recovered were those that had two negative PCRs, clearance, or symptom resolution.

The clonotype was recovered from a woman in her thirties who had recovered from COVID-19. V and J are TRBV7-2 and TRBJ1-5; D remains ambiguous. Specimen: PBMCs or T cells enriched from blood (not recorded which). The chain's CDR3 is CASSLGGRNQPQHF. The CDR3 nucleotides are TGTGCCAGCAGCTTAGGAGGGAGAAATCAGCCCCAGCATTTT.